This is a list of T cell receptor beta chains from one sample in a study of blood T cell repertoires in COVID-19. The protocol was immunoSEQ multiplex PCR, while the TCRdb copy is restricted to in-frame clones and leaves out a portion. The sample consists of around 300,000 clones, around 90% of them appearing once. Input material: peripheral blood. The receptors here all came from a woman aged 40 to 49 with COVID-19, enrolled during active disease. Both conserved end residues are part of each CDR3. The D gene is left open where the match is weak. Only part of the rows carry a size: once, few, many, or a class if the clone is expanded.

NA	NA	TRBV2	TRBJ1-2	TGTGCCAGCAGTGGGGGTAGGGGAAAAGGCTACACCTTC	CASSGGRGKGYTF
NA	NA	TRBV6-5	TRBJ1-1	TGTGCCAGCAGTTACGGGGGGAGTACTGAAGCTTTCTTT	CASSYGGSTEAFF
NA	TRBD2	TRBV14	TRBJ2-1	TGTGCCTCCAGGACTAGCGGAGTCAGTGAGCAGTTCTTC	CASRTSGVSEQFF
NA	NA	TRBV6-6	TRBJ2-2	TGTGCCAGCAGTTACTACGGGATTCCCGGGGAGCTGTTTTTT	CASSYYGIPGELFF
NA	NA	TRBV4-1	TRBJ1-3	TGCGCCAGCAGCCAAGCCAGTGGTGGAAACACCATATATTTT	CASSQASGGNTIYF
NA	NA	TRBV27	TRBJ2-1	TGTGCCAGCAGTCTCACCCTTAGAGGAAAACAGTTCTTC	CASSLTLRGKQFF
NA	NA	TRBV7-3	TRBJ2-2	TGTGCCAGCAGCTTAATAGCCTCGACGGCTACCGGGGAGCTGTTTTTT	CASSLIASTATGELFF
NA	NA	TRBV5-1	TRBJ1-2	TGCGCCAGCAGCTTGGAACAGAGTGGCTACACCTTC	CASSLEQSGYTF
NA	NA	TRBV11-2	TRBJ2-1	TGTGCCAGCAGCCCCACGAGACAGTACTACAATGAGCAGTTCTTC	CASSPTRQYYNEQFF
NA	NA	TRBV9	TRBJ2-3	TGTGCCAGCAGCGTAGTGGGGGCGTCAGATACGCAGTATTTT	CASSVVGASDTQYF
NA	TRBD2	TRBV10-3	TRBJ2-1	TGTGCCACTGGGACTAGCTCGGGGGACAATGAGCAGTTCTTC	CATGTSSGDNEQFF
NA	TRBD1	TRBV5-1	TRBJ2-7	TGCGCCAGCAGCTCGGGGACAGGGAAGAGCTCCTACGAGCAGTACTTC	CASSSGTGKSSYEQYF
NA	TRBD2	TRBV27	TRBJ2-7	TGTGCCAGCAGTTTCTATGGAAGAGTAGCGGGGACCTCCTACGAGCAGTACTTC	CASSFYGRVAGTSYEQYF
NA	NA	TRBV6-2/TRBV6-3	TRBJ1-1	TGTGCCAGCAGCCCCTTAAAACAGGGAGACACTGAAGCTTTCTTT	CASSPLKQGDTEAFF
NA	TRBD1	TRBV19	TRBJ1-1	TGTGCCAGTAGTATTATCAAGGGGGCAGGGCGCGGCCGGGCTTTCTTT	CASSIIKGAGRGRAFF
NA	TRBD1	TRBV19	TRBJ2-5	TGTGCCAGCCGGGACAGGGGGCAGGCGGAGACCCAGTACTTC	CASRDRGQAETQYF
NA	NA	TRBV27	TRBJ1-1	TGTGCCAGCAGTCCAAGGACAAATATGAACACTGAAGCTTTCTTT	CASSPRTNMNTEAFF
NA	NA	TRBV6-6	TRBJ2-7	TGTGCCAGCAGCAGACTTCTCGAGCAGTACTTC	CASSRLLEQYF
NA	NA	TRBV14	TRBJ1-2	TGTGCCAGCAGCCAAGCAGGAGCGGGGAACTATGGCTACACCTTC	CASSQAGAGNYGYTF
NA	TRBD1	TRBV29-1	TRBJ1-2	TGCAGCGTTGAAGGAAGGACAGGGTCCGGCTACACCTTC	CSVEGRTGSGYTF
NA	NA	TRBV11-2	TRBJ2-7	TGTGCCAGCAGCTTATTGAAAACGGTCTACGAGCAGTACTTC	CASSLLKTVYEQYF
NA	NA	TRBV29-1	TRBJ1-3	TGCAGCGTTGTCGTTTCCGGACAGCTCTCTGGAAACACCATATATTTT	CSVVVSGQLSGNTIYF
NA	NA	TRBV3-1/TRBV3-2	TRBJ1-1	TGTGCCAGCAGCCAAACTGGCGGCGGAATACTTCCCCGGATCTTT	CASSQTGGGILPRIF
once	TRBD2	TRBV6-5	TRBJ2-7	TGTGCCAGCAGTCCCATGGGACTAGTTTCCTACGAGCAGTACTTC	CASSPMGLVSYEQYF
NA	NA	TRBV7-2	TRBJ2-7	TGTGCCAGCAGCTTAGCGACGGGAACTACTTACGAGCAGTACTTC	CASSLATGTTYEQYF
once	TRBD1	TRBV5-6	TRBJ1-2	TGTGCCAGCAGCTACAGGGGTGGCTACACCTTC	CASSYRGGYTF
NA	TRBD1	TRBV11-3	TRBJ2-3	TGTGCCAGCAGCTCGACTGGACCGGGACAGGGTACAGATACGCAGTATTTT	CASSSTGPGQGTDTQYF
NA	TRBD1	TRBV7-2	TRBJ2-1	TGTGCCAGCACTGGGGACAGGGAAACCTACAATGAGCAGTTCTTC	CASTGDRETYNEQFF
NA	NA	TRBV28	TRBJ1-6	TGTGCCAGCAGTTTAGACACCGCCCCCCTCCACTTT	CASSLDTAPLHF
once	TRBD1	TRBV29-1	TRBJ1-2	TGCAGCCTAGGGACAGGGTCCAACTATGGCTACACCTTC	CSLGTGSNYGYTF
NA	NA	TRBV7-9	TRBJ2-6	TGTGCCAGCTGGCCTGACACCTCTGGGGCCAACGTCCTGACTTTC	CASWPDTSGANVLTF
NA	NA	TRBV9	TRBJ2-3	TGTGCCAGCAGCGTCGGGTCGACCAGACTCGGTTGGGATACGCAGTATTTT	CASSVGSTRLGWDTQYF
NA	NA	TRBV5-4	TRBJ1-2	TGTGCCAGCAGCTTGAGGACAGTCAACTATGGCTACACCTTC	CASSLRTVNYGYTF
once	NA	TRBV3-1/TRBV3-2	TRBJ1-2	TGTGCCAGCAGCCAAGATGTCCGGGTAAGAGGTGGCTACACCTTC	CASSQDVRVRGGYTF
NA	TRBD1	TRBV7-8	TRBJ1-5	TGTGCCAGCAGCCTGGGGACAGGGGAGTATAGCAATCAGCCCCAGCATTTT	CASSLGTGEYSNQPQHF
NA	TRBD2	TRBV5-1	TRBJ2-5	TGCGCCAGCAGCTTGGAGGCTAGCGGGGGGCTTTCAGAGACCCAGTACTTC	CASSLEASGGLSETQYF
NA	NA	TRBV19	TRBJ2-7	TGTGCCAGTAGTACCAAAACAGGTGCTGGGCAGTACTTC	CASSTKTGAGQYF
NA	TRBD1	TRBV28	TRBJ1-4	TGTGCCAGCAGTCCTGGGGACAGGGGTTTTGAAAAACTGTTTTTT	CASSPGDRGFEKLFF
NA	NA	TRBV18	TRBJ1-1	TGTGCCAGCTCCCCTAACACTGAAGCTTTCTTT	CASSPNTEAFF
NA	TRBD1	TRBV11-2	TRBJ2-4	TGTGCCAGCAGCTTGGGACAGGGTAAAAACATTCAGTACTTC	CASSLGQGKNIQYF
once	TRBD1	TRBV6-2/TRBV6-3	TRBJ2-1	TGTGCCAGCAGTTATACGGACAGGGGCCAGGAGCAGTTCTTC	CASSYTDRGQEQFF
NA	TRBD2	TRBV10-3	TRBJ2-3	TGTGCCACCGTTACTAGCGGGAGCCCAGATACGCAGTATTTT	CATVTSGSPDTQYF
few	NA	TRBV10-3	TRBJ2-5	TGTGCCATCAATAGCCCCACGGGGGAGACCCAGTACTTC	CAINSPTGETQYF